This T cell receptor beta chain stems from a study of identical twins. As concerns this clonotype: Its antigen is undetermined.

A universal primer site was added by template switching, and unique molecular identifiers were carried by the cDNA. TCRdb processed the 5' RACE reads anew with MiXCR; each CDR3 protein has one entry. The sample includes some 1,600,000 distinct CDR3 sequences, under 35% of them seen just once. Between the trimmed V and J ends, which lost 6 bases and 5 bases, there was a span of 16 bases. The V gene's germline CDR1 is SEHNR and CDR2 FQNEAQ (reference sequence). The CDR3 is 14 amino acids. General study findings and limits: Out-of-frame alpha sequences shared between twins exhibited an excess of low generation probability. Possibly, invariant MAIT and iNKT cells partly confounded zero-insertion analyses.

The chain combines TRBV7-9 with TRBJ1-2; no reliable D call. This TCR was recovered from a newborn girl in good health. What was sequenced was cord blood. The CDR3, as DNA: TGTGCCAGCAGTCCGAGGGAGGCGCCGTATGGCTACACCTTC. Protein sequence: CASSPREAPYGYTF.